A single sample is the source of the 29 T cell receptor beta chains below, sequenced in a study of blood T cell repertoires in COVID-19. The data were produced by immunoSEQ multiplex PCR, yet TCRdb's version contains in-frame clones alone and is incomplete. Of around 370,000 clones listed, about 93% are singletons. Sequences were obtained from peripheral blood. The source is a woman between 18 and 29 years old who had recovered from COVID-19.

In DNA form, the CDR3 reads TGTGCCAGCAGCGCTAGTACTAGCAACGCCTACGGGGATACGCAGTATTTT. Translating gives CASSASTSNAYGDTQYF. The chain combines TRBV9 with TRBJ2-3; D perhaps matches TRBD2 (6 bases). V lost 3 bases, J lost 6 bases, and 23 bases lay in between. This CDR3 has 17 residues. The germline gives CDR1 SGDLS, CDR2 YYNGEE. Based on the CDR3 plus reference TRBV9 and TRBJ2-3, the full variable domain is DSGVTQTPKHLITATGQRVTLRCSPRSGDLSVYWYQQSLDQGLQFLIQYYNGEERAKGNILERFSAQQFPDLHSELNLSSLELGDSALYFCASSASTSNAYGDTQYFGPGTRLTVL.

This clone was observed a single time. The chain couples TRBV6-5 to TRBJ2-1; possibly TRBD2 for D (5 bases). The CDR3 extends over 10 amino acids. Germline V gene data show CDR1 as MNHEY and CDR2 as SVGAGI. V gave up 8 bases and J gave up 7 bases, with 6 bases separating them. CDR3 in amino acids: CASGRNEQFF. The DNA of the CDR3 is TGTGCCAGCGGGAGAAATGAGCAGTTCTTC.

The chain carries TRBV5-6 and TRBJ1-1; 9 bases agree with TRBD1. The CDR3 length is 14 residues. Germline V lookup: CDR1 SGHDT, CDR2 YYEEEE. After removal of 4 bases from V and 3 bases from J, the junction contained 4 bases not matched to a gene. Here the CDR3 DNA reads TGTGCCAGCAGCCCACAGGGGGCCTACACTGAAGCTTTCTTT. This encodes CASSPQGAYTEAFF.

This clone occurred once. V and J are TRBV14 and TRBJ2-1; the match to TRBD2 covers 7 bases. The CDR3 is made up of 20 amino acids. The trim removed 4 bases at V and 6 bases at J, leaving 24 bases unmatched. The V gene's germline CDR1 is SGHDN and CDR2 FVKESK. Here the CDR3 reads CASSPRVGGSQGPGLNEQFF. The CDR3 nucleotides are TGTGCCAGCAGCCCCAGGGTCGGCGGGAGCCAGGGTCCGGGACTCAATGAGCAGTTCTTC.

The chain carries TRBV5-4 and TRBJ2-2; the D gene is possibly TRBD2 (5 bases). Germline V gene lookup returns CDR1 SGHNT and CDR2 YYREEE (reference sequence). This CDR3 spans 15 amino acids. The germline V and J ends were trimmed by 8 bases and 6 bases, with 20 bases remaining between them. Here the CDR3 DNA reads TGTGCCAGTCAAGGTGGTGCATTCGGGGCCGGGGAGCTGTTTTTT. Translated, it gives CASQGGAFGAGELFF.

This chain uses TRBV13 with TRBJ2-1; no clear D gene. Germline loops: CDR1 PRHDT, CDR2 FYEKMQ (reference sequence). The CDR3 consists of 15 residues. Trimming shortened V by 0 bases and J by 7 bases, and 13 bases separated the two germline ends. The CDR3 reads CASSLGPYFANEQFF. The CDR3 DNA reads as TGTGCCAGCAGCTTAGGGCCCTACTTTGCAAATGAGCAGTTCTTC.

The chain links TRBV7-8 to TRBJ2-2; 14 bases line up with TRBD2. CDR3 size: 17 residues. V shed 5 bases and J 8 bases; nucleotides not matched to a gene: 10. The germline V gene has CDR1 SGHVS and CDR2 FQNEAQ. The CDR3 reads CASSTPGLAGAAGELFF. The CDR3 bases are TGTGCCAGCAGCACGCCGGGACTAGCGGGAGCAGCGGGGGAGCTGTTTTTT.

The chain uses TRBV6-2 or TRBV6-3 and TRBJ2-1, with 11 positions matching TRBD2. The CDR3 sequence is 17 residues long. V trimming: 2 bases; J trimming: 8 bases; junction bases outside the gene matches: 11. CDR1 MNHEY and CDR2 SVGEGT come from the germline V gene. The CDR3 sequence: CASSYVSGRAKGDEQFF. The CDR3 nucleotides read TGTGCCAGCAGTTACGTTAGCGGGAGGGCCAAGGGCGATGAGCAGTTCTTC.

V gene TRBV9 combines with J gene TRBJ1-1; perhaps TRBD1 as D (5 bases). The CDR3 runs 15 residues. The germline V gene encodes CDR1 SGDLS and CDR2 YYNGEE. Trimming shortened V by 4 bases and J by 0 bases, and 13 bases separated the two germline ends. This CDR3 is CASSSLGGVNTEAFF. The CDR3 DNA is TGTGCCAGCAGCTCGCTAGGAGGGGTGAACACTGAAGCTTTCTTT.

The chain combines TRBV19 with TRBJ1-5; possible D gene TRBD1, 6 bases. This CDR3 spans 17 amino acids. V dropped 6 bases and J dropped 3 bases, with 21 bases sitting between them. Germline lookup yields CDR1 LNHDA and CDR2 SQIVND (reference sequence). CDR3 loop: CASSRRVRGTTNQPQHF. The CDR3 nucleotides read TGTGCCAGTAGCCGTAGGGTGAGGGGGACCACCAATCAGCCCCAGCATTTT.

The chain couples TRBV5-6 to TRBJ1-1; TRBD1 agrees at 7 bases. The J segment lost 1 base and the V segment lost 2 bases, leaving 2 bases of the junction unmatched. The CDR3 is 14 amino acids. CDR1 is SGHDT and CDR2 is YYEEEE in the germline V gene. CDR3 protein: CASSLGTANTEAFF. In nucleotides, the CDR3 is TGTGCCAGCAGCTTAGGGACAGCGAACACTGAAGCTTTCTTT.

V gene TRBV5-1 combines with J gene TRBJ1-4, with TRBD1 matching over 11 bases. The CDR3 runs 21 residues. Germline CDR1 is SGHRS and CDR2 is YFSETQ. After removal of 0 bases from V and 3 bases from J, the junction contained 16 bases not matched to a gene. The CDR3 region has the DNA TGCGCCAGCAGCTTGGCCGGACAGGGGGCGGATTTCGGTGGCCCTAATGAAAAACTGTTTTTT. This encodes CASSLAGQGADFGGPNEKLFF. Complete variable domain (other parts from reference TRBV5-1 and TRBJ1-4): KAGVTQTPRYLIKTRGQQVTLSCSPISGHRSVSWYQQTPGQGLQFLFEYFSETQRNKGNFPGRFSGRQFSNSRSEMNVSTLELGDSALYLCASSLAGQGADFGGPNEKLFFGSGTQLSVL.

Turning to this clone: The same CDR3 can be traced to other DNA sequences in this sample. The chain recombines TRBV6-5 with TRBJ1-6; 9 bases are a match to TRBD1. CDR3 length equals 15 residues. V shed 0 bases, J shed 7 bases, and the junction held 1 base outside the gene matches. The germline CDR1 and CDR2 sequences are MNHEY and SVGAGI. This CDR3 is CASSYSGQGNSPLHF. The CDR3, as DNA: TGTGCCAGCAGTTACTCCGGACAGGGGAATTCACCCCTCCACTTT.

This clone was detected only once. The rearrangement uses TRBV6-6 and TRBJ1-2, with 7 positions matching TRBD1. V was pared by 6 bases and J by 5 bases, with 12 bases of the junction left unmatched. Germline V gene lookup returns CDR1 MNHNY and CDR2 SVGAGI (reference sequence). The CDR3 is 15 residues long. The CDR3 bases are TGTGCCAGCAGGGACCCGACAGGGCGGGGATATGGCTACACCTTC. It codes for CASRDPTGRGYGYTF.

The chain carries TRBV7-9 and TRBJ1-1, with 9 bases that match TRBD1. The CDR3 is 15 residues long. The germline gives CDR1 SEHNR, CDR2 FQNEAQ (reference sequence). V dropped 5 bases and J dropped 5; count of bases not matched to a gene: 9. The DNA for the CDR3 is TGTGCCAGCAGCACATCCGGGACAGGGCGGACTGAAGCTTTCTTT. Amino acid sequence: CASSTSGTGRTEAFF.

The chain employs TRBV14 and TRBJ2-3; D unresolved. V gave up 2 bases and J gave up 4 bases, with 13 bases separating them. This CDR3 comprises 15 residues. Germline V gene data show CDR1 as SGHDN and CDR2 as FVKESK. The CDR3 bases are TGTGCCAGCAGCCAACGGCGGAACATGGCAGATACGCAGTATTTT. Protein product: CASSQRRNMADTQYF.

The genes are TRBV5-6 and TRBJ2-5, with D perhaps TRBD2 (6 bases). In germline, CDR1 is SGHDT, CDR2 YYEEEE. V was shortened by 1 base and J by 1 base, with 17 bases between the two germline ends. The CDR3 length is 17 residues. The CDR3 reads CASSLFEGYSGQETQYF. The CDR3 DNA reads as TGTGCCAGCAGCTTGTTCGAGGGGTATAGCGGCCAAGAGACCCAGTACTTC.

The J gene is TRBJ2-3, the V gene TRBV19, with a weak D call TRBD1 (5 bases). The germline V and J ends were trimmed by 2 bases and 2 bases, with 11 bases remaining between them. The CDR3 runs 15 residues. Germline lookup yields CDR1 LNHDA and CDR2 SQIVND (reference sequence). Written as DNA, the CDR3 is TGTGCCAGTAGTATATACCAGGGAAACACAGATACGCAGTATTTT. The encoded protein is CASSIYQGNTDTQYF. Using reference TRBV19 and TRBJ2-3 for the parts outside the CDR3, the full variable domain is DGGITQSPKYLFRKEGQNVTLSCEQNLNHDAMYWYRQDPGQGLRLIYYSQIVNDFQKGDIAEGYSVSREKKESFPLTVTSAQKNPTAFYLCASSIYQGNTDTQYFGPGTRLTVL.

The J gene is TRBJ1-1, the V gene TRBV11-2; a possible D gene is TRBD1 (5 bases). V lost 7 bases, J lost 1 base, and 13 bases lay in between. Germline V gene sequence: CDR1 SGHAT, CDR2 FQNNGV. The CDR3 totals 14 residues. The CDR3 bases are TGTGCCAGCATCCTGGGGAGGGGGAACACTGAAGCTTTCTTT. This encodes CASILGRGNTEAFF.

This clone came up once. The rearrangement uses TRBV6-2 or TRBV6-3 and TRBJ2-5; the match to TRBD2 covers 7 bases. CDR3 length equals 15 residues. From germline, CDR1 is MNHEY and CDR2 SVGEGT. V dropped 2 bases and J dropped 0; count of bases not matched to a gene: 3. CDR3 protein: CASSYRRGYQETQYF. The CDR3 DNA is TGTGCCAGCAGTTACCGGCGGGGGTACCAAGAGACCCAGTACTTC.

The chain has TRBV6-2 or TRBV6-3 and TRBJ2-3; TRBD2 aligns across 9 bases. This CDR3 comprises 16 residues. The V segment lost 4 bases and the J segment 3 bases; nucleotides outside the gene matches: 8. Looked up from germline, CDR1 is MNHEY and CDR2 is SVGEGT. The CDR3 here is CASSSSRLAVTDTQYF. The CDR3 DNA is TGTGCCAGCAGTTCCTCCCGACTAGCGGTTACAGATACGCAGTATTTT.

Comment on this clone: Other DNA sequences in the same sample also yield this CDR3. Here the CDR3 DNA reads TGTGCCAGCAGTTTGTACTGGAACACTGAAGCTTTCTTT. Translating gives CASSLYWNTEAFF. V and J are TRBV6-5 and TRBJ1-1; D gene ambiguous. V lost 4 bases and J lost 1, with 7 bases in between. The CDR3 has 13 residues. Germline CDR1 is MNHEY and CDR2 is SVGAGI.

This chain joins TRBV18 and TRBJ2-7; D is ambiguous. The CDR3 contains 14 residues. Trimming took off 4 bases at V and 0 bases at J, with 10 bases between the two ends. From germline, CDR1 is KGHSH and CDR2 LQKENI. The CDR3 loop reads CASSQLASSYEQYV. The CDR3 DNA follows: TGTGCCAGCTCACAGTTAGCAAGCTCCTACGAGCAGTACGTC.

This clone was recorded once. This CDR3 reads CASGRAGDTEAFF. The CDR3 coding sequence is TGTGCCAGCGGCCGGGCGGGGGACACTGAAGCTTTCTTT. The rearrangement links TRBV6-5 to TRBJ1-1, with D possibly TRBD1 on 5 matching bases. Germline CDR1 MNHEY, CDR2 SVGAGI. V was trimmed by 8 bases and J by 3 bases, leaving 13 bases between them. This CDR3 has 13 amino acids.

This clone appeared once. The DNA for the CDR3 is TGTGCCAGCAGCCAAGACAGTGCGGGAGCAGGCACCGGGGAGCTGTTTTTT. Amino acid sequence: CASSQDSAGAGTGELFF. This chain links TRBV14 with TRBJ2-2, with TRBD2 matching over 7 bases. Germline CDR1 reads SGHDN; CDR2 reads FVKESK. The CDR3 loop spans 17 amino acids. V lost 0 bases, J lost 4 bases, and 8 bases stayed unmatched.

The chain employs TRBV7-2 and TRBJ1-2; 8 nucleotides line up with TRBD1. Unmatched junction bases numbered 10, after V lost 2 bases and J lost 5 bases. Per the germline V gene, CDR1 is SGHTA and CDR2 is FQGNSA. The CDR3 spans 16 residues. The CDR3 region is CASSLFLTGQVYGYTF. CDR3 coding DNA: TGTGCCAGCAGCTTATTTTTGACGGGACAGGTTTATGGCTACACCTTC.

DNA for the CDR3: TGTGCCAGCAGCCCCTGGGACACTGGAAACACCATATATTTT. Amino acid sequence: CASSPWDTGNTIYF. V is TRBV7-2 and J is TRBJ1-3; perhaps TRBD1 as D (6 bases). Germline V lookup: CDR1 SGHTA, CDR2 FQGNSA. The CDR3 runs 14 residues. Trimming removed 5 bases at V and 2 bases at J, with 10 bases between.

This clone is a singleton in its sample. DNA of the CDR3: TGTGCCAGCAGCAGGCCTCGGGACAGGGACAACTCCTACGAGCAGTACGTC. It codes for CASSRPRDRDNSYEQYV. The V and J genes are TRBV21-1 and TRBJ2-7; the table calls TRBD1, which could not be checked here. TRBV21-1 is marked as a pseudogene. The CDR3 has 17 residues.

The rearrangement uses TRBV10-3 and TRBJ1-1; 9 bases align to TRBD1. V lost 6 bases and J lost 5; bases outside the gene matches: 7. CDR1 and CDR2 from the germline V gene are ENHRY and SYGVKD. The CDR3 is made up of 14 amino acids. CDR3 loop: CAIREQGAGTEAFF. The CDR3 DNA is TGTGCCATCAGGGAACAGGGGGCTGGGACTGAAGCTTTCTTT.